Given below is one T cell receptor (beta chain) in context. The antigen is not known. This specimen comes from a study of OX40 agonist ivuxolimab in advanced cancers. Study details: An agonistic human IgG2 monoclonal antibody against OX40 (CD134) was given. Three patients, one with hepatocellular carcinoma and two with cutaneous melanoma, responded partially.

Notes on the study in general: Low normalized clonal expansion also occurred in some nonresponding patients. What antigens the expanded peripheral T cells recognized was never established.

The CDR3 is made up of 13 amino acids. Germline V gives CDR1 SQVTM, CDR2 ANQGSEA. The trim removed 1 base at V and 6 bases at J, leaving 4 bases unmatched. Profiling relied on immunoSEQ multiplex PCR, and the TCRdb table lists in-frame clones only, not all of them. The sample comprises roughly 8,700 clones, 90% of which are singletons, and 4.4% rests with the top ten. Source: CD4+ or CD8+ T cells sorted from blood, taken in a trial of the OX40 agonist ivuxolimab. This chain links TRBV29-1 with TRBJ1-2, with TRBD1 matching 8 bases. The TCR originated in an adult with an advanced solid tumor such as melanoma, head and neck, liver or kidney cancer. CDR3: CSVEGTGSNGYTF. The CDR3 DNA sequence: TGCAGCGTTGAAGGGACAGGGAGTAATGGCTACACCTTC.